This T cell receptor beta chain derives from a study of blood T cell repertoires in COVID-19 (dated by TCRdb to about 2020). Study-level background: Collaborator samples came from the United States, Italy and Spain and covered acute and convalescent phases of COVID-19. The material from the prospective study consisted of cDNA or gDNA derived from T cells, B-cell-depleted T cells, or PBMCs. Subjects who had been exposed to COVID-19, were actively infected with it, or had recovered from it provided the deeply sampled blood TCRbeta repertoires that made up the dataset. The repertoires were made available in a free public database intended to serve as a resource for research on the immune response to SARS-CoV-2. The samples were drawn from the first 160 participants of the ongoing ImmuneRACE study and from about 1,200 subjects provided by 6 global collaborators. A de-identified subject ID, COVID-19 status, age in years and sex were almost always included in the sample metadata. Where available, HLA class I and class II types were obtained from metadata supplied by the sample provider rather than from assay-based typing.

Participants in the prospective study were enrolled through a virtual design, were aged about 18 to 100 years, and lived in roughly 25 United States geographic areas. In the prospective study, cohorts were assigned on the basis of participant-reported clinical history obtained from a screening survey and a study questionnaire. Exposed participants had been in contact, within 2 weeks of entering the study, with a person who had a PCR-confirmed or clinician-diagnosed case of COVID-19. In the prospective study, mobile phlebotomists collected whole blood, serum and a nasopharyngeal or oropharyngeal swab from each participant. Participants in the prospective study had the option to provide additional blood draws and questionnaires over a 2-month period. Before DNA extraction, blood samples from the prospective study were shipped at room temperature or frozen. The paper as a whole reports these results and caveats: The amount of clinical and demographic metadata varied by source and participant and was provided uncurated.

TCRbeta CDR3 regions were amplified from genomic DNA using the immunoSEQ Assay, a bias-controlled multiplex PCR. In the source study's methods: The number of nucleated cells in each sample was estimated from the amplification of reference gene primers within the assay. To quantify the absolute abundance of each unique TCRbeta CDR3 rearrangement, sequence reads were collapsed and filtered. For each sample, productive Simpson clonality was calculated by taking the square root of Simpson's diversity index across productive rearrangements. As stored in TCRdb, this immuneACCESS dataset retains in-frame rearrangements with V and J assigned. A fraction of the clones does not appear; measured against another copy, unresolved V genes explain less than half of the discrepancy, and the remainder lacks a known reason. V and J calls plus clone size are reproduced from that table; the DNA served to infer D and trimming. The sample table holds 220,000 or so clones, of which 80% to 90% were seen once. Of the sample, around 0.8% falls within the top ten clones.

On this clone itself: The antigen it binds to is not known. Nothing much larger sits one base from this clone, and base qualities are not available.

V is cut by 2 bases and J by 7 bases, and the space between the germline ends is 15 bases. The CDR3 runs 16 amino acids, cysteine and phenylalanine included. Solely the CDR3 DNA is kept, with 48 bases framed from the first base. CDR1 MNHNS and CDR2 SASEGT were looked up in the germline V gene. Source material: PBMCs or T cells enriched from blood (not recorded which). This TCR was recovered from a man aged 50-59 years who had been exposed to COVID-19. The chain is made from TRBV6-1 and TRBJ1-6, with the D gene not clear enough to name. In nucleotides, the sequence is TGTGCCAGCAGTGAATTAACGGTGGTCTACAATTCACCCCTCCACTTT. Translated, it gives CASSELTVVYNSPLHF.